The 28 T cell receptor beta chains in this list originate from one sample, sequenced in a study of blood T cell repertoires in COVID-19. TCRdb keeps only in-frame clones here, not all; method: immunoSEQ multiplex PCR. The sample consists of some 150,000 clones, roughly 90% of them appearing once. Sequenced input: peripheral blood. These receptors were obtained from a human donor in a cohort sampled during active COVID-19.

This chain uses TRBV2 with TRBJ2-4; D perhaps matches TRBD1 (6 bases). Germline assignment: CDR1 SNHLY and CDR2 FYNNEI. The CDR3 covers 13 residues. Trimming left V 6 bases short and J 5 bases short, with 11 bases between. This CDR3 is CASSLRQENIQYF. As DNA, the CDR3 is TGTGCCAGCAGCCTCAGACAGGAAAACATTCAGTACTTC.

The chain employs TRBV19 and TRBJ2-3; TRBD1 agrees at 7 bases. CDR3 length: 13 residues. Germline loops: CDR1 LNHDA, CDR2 SQIVND (reference sequence). Trimming took 4 bases from V and 3 from J; bases not matched to a gene: 1. The CDR3 spells CASSNRGTDTQYF. CDR3 bases: TGTGCCAGTAGTAACAGGGGAACAGATACGCAGTATTTT.

CDR3 sequence (DNA): TGTGCCAGCTCACGACAGGGGGCAATGACTAATGAAAAACTGTTTTTT. This sequence encodes CASSRQGAMTNEKLFF. The chain has TRBV18 and TRBJ1-4; 10 bases align to TRBD1. Germline lookup yields CDR1 KGHSH and CDR2 LQKENI. This CDR3 has 16 residues. V gave up 4 bases and J gave up 2 bases; unmatched junction bases: 4.

The chain has TRBV24-1 and TRBJ1-1; tentative D call: TRBD1 (6 bases). The CDR3 length is 14 residues. Germline assignment: CDR1 KGHDR and CDR2 SFDVKD. V gave up 5 bases and J gave up 6 bases, with 15 bases separating them. Here the CDR3 DNA reads TGTGCCACCAGTGGCGGCCCGGGACAAGCTGAAGCTTTCTTT. Amino acid sequence: CATSGGPGQAEAFF.

The chain uses TRBV7-2 and TRBJ1-5, with a tentative D call TRBD1 (5 bases). The CDR3 loop spans 17 amino acids. Trimming pared 1 base from V and 1 base from J, leaving 14 bases between. CDR1 is SGHTA, CDR2 FQGNSA, per germline. CDR3 nucleotides: TGTGCCAGCAGCTTAGATCTGGGCAGGGTAAGCAATCAGCCCCAGCATTTT. Translation: CASSLDLGRVSNQPQHF.

The chain joins TRBV5-1 to TRBJ1-1; no clear D gene. The length of the CDR3 is 13 residues. The V end was cut by 0 bases, the J end by 4 bases, with 7 bases between. The V gene's germline CDR1 is SGHRS and CDR2 YFSETQ. The CDR3, as DNA: TGCGCCAGCAGCTTGGACACGGGCACTGAAGCTTTCTTT. Protein: CASSLDTGTEAFF.

The chain's CDR3 is CASSFARDSSYNEQFF. Written as DNA, the CDR3 is TGCGCCAGCAGCTTCGCCCGAGACAGCTCCTACAATGAGCAGTTCTTC. This chain uses TRBV5-1 with TRBJ2-1; D is perhaps TRBD1 (5 bases). Germline CDR1 SGHRS, CDR2 YFSETQ. The CDR3 consists of 16 residues. The V and J ends lost 2 bases and 0 bases respectively, with 12 bases between them.

V gene TRBV15 combines with J gene TRBJ2-1; 9 bases fit TRBD1. From germline, CDR1 is LNHNV and CDR2 YYDKDF (reference sequence). V lost 4 bases to trimming and J lost 7 bases; unmatched junction nucleotides: 5. The length of the CDR3 is 14 residues. The CDR3 here is CATSTGQGGNEQFF. CDR3 sequence (DNA): TGTGCCACCAGCACGGGACAGGGCGGGAATGAGCAGTTCTTC. Using reference TRBV15 and TRBJ2-1 for the parts outside the CDR3, the full variable domain is DAMVIQNPRYQVTQFGKPVTLSCSQTLNHNVMYWYQQKSSQAPKLLFHYYDKDFNNEADTPDNFQSRRPNTSFCFLDIRSPGLGDTAMYLCATSTGQGGNEQFFGPGTRLTVL.

The rearrangement uses TRBV2 and TRBJ1-5; D ambiguous. V was pared by 1 base and J by 3 bases, with 13 bases between. The CDR3 is made up of 16 amino acids. CDR1 is SNHLY, CDR2 FYNNEI, per germline. The CDR3 DNA follows: TGTGCCAGCAGTGAAGGTGGCAGAATATACAATCAGCCCCAGCATTTT. Its protein is CASSEGGRIYNQPQHF.

Note on this clone: Other DNA sequences in the sample encode the same CDR3. The chain joins TRBV18 to TRBJ1-2; 8 positions match TRBD1. Per germline, CDR1 KGHSH and CDR2 LQKENI. The CDR3 runs to 15 residues. The junction had 3 bases not matched to a gene; V was cut back by 2 bases and J by 1 base. CDR3 nucleotides: TGTGCCAGCTCACCAGCAGGACAGGGTAACTATGGCTACACCTTC. It yields the protein CASSPAGQGNYGYTF.

The rearrangement joins TRBV19 to TRBJ2-1, with TRBD1 as a possible D gene (5 bases). Germline lookup yields CDR1 LNHDA and CDR2 SQIVND (reference sequence). Trimming stripped 3 bases from V and 8 bases from J, with 8 bases between. The CDR3 is 12 amino acids. CDR3 region: CASSIRGYEQFF. CDR3 DNA sequence: TGTGCCAGTAGTATTAGGGGATATGAGCAGTTCTTC.

This chain links TRBV7-2 with TRBJ2-1; TRBD2 is a possible D gene (6 bases). Germline V lookup: CDR1 SGHTA, CDR2 FQGNSA. The V end was cut by 1 base, the J end by 0 bases, with 10 bases between. The CDR3 has 16 amino acids. CDR3 nucleotide sequence: TGTGCCAGCAGCTTAGGGGTTAGCGGCTCCTACAATGAGCAGTTCTTC. This codes for CASSLGVSGSYNEQFF. Full variable domain (outside the CDR3, taken from reference TRBV7-2 and TRBJ2-1): GAGVSQSPSNKVTEKGKDVELRCDPISGHTALYWYRQSLGQGLEFLIYFQGNSAPDKSGLPSDRFSAERTGGSVSTLTIQRTQQEDSAVYLCASSLGVSGSYNEQFFGPGTRLTVL.

In this sample, this clone turned up once. CDR3 in amino acids: CASSISAIGQVRGYTF. The CDR3, as DNA: TGTGCCAGCAGCATAAGTGCGATTGGACAGGTGCGGGGCTACACCTTC. The chain has TRBV9 and TRBJ1-2; the match to TRBD1 covers 7 bases. V was clipped by 4 bases and J by 8 bases; unmatched bases: 17. This CDR3 spans 16 amino acids. The germline V gene has CDR1 SGDLS and CDR2 YYNGEE.

The rearrangement uses TRBV7-2 and TRBJ2-5; 15 nucleotides align to TRBD2. The CDR3 runs 15 residues. The ends lost 1 base at V and 9 bases at J; junction bases unmatched: 3. Germline V CDR1 and CDR2: SGHTA, FQGNSA. The CDR3 reads CASSLEGTSGRPQYF. CDR3 coding DNA: TGTGCCAGCAGCTTAGAGGGGACTAGCGGGAGGCCCCAGTACTTC.

The CDR3 is CASSTNPQGTEAFF. The CDR3 region has the DNA TGTGCCAGCAGCACAAACCCCCAGGGGACTGAAGCTTTCTTT. This chain joins TRBV7-3 and TRBJ1-1, with D possibly matching TRBD1 (6 bases). Trimming took 5 bases from V and 5 from J, leaving 15 bases between them. CDR1 and CDR2 (germline): SGHTA, FQGTGA. The CDR3 loop spans 14 amino acids. Based on the CDR3 plus reference TRBV7-3 and TRBJ1-1, the full variable domain is GAGVSQTPSNKVTEKGKYVELRCDPISGHTALYWYRQSLGQGPEFLIYFQGTGAADDSGLPNDRFFAVRPEGSVSTLKIQRTERGDSAVYLCASSTNPQGTEAFFGQGTRLTVV.

The J gene is TRBJ2-5, the V gene TRBV2, with D maybe TRBD2 (5 bases). The CDR3 is 16 residues long. V was trimmed by 5 bases and J by 2 bases, leaving 18 bases between them. CDR1 is SNHLY, CDR2 FYNNEI, per germline. The CDR3: CASSPGSARFQETQYF. CDR3 bases: TGTGCCAGCAGTCCAGGTAGCGCGAGGTTTCAAGAGACCCAGTACTTC.

The chain recombines TRBV6-5 with TRBJ1-1; tentative D call: TRBD1 (5 bases). This CDR3 comprises 15 residues. The germline V gene encodes CDR1 MNHEY and CDR2 SVGAGI. Deletions cut 0 bases from V and 1 base from J, with 9 bases between. The CDR3 protein is CASSYSWQGNTEAFF. The CDR3 bases are TGTGCCAGCAGTTACTCGTGGCAGGGGAACACTGAAGCTTTCTTT.

The gene calls are TRBV2 and TRBJ2-5; 9 bases match TRBD2. Germline CDR1 reads SNHLY; CDR2 reads FYNNEI. V was pared by 8 bases and J by 2 bases, with 3 bases of the junction left unmatched. CDR3 size: 13 residues. CDR3 nucleotides: TGTGCCAGCCGCCTAGCGGGGCAAGAGACCCAGTACTTC. The encoded protein is CASRLAGQETQYF.

This rearrangement joins TRBV7-2 to TRBJ1-1, with 7 bases lining up with TRBD1. The CDR3 is made up of 14 amino acids. Trimming cost V 6 bases and J 1 base; bases outside gene matches: 5. Germline lookup yields CDR1 SGHTA and CDR2 FQGNSA. The CDR3 DNA reads as TGTGCCAGCAGGTCGGACAGGCGGAACACTGAAGCTTTCTTT. Translation gives CASRSDRRNTEAFF.

The J gene is TRBJ2-2, the V gene TRBV28, with TRBD2 identical over 8 bases. CDR3 size: 16 residues. Germline CDR1 reads MDHEN; CDR2 reads SYDVKM. J was trimmed by 2 bases and V by 10 bases; bases with no gene match: 12. This chain's CDR3 is CAIRLGTRLNTGELFF. In nucleotides, the CDR3 is TGTGCCATCCGTCTGGGGACTAGACTAAACACCGGGGAGCTGTTTTTT.

This chain uses TRBV24-1 with TRBJ2-1; 10 nucleotides agree with TRBD1. Trimming at V came to 3 bases and at J to 1 base, leaving 5 bases not matched to a gene. CDR3 size: 17 residues. Germline assignment: CDR1 KGHDR and CDR2 SFDVKD. Here the CDR3 DNA reads TGTGCCACCAGTGATCCCCGGACAGGGGGATCCTACAATGAGCAGTTCTTC. Encoded protein: CATSDPRTGGSYNEQFF.

This clone was counted a single time. V is TRBV7-9 and J is TRBJ1-4, with D perhaps TRBD1 (6 bases). Germline V gene lookup returns CDR1 SEHNR and CDR2 FQNEAQ (reference sequence). Trimming cost V 4 bases and J 15 bases, with 15 bases left between them. This CDR3 is 12 amino acids long. CDR3 coding DNA: TGTGCCAGCAGCTCGGAAGGGGGTTGGATGTTTTTT. Amino acid sequence: CASSSEGGWMFF.

The V gene is TRBV19, the J gene TRBJ1-2; D gene uncertain. This CDR3 comprises 13 residues. V was cut by 2 bases and J by 12 bases, with 16 bases left in between. CDR1 is LNHDA and CDR2 is SQIVND in the germline V gene (reference sequence). The CDR3 nucleotides read TGTGCCAGTAGTATATCTGTGAGCGAGGGCAACACCTTC. Residues: CASSISVSEGNTF.

This clone was counted a few times. Mismatch with germline at one junction end may stem from a read error. The chain joins TRBV5-6 to TRBJ2-7; 7 nucleotides line up with TRBD1. Germline lookup yields CDR1 SGHDT and CDR2 YYEEEE. The CDR3 consists of 11 residues. DNA of the CDR3: TGTGCCAGCAGCAATACAGGGGTCCTCGACTTC. Translated, it gives CASSNTGVLDF. Complete variable domain (other parts from reference TRBV5-6 and TRBJ2-7): DAGVTQSPTHLIKTRGQQVTLRCSPKSGHDTVSWYQQALGQGPQFIFQYYEEEERQRGNFPDRFSGHQFPNYSSELNVNALLLGDSALYLCASSNTGVLDFGPGTRLTVT.

The V and J genes are TRBV5-4 and TRBJ2-7; perhaps TRBD1 as D (6 bases). Looked up from germline, CDR1 is SGHNT and CDR2 is YYREEE (reference sequence). The CDR3 is made up of 16 amino acids. With 4 bases removed from V and 2 bases from J, the gap between germline ends came to 19 bases. The CDR3, as DNA: TGTGCCAGCAGCGAAGGAACAGGGATAGGTACCTACGAGCAGTACTTC. This translates into CASSEGTGIGTYEQYF.

This clone came up a few times. The chain is built from TRBV7-9 and TRBJ1-4, with TRBD1 matching 7 bases. The CDR3 contains 14 residues. The V and J ends lost 8 bases and 4 bases, in that order; junction bases with no gene match: 7. CDR1 and CDR2 from the germline V gene are SEHNR and FQNEAQ (reference sequence). The CDR3 DNA sequence: TGTGCCAGCCGTAGTGACAGGGTTAATGAAAAACTGTTTTTT. Its protein is CASRSDRVNEKLFF.

The rearrangement joins TRBV5-1 to TRBJ2-3; D is perhaps TRBD2 (6 bases). Looked up from germline, CDR1 is SGHRS and CDR2 is YFSETQ. This CDR3 is 16 amino acids long. V lost 2 bases and J 0 bases, leaving 13 bases between the germline ends. CDR3 sequence reads: CASSLRSGTSTDTQYF. The CDR3 nucleotides read TGCGCCAGCAGCTTAAGGTCCGGGACTAGCACAGATACGCAGTATTTT.

The rearrangement links TRBV5-1 to TRBJ2-7, with TRBD1 matching 9 bases. This CDR3 is 14 amino acids long. With V trimmed by 2 bases and J by 2 bases, 2 bases remained unmatched. From germline, CDR1 is SGHRS and CDR2 YFSETQ. CDR3 protein: CASSFGDRAYEQYF. CDR3 bases: TGCGCCAGCAGCTTCGGGGACAGGGCCTACGAGCAGTACTTC. The variable domain in full, completed from reference TRBV5-1 and TRBJ2-7, reads KAGVTQTPRYLIKTRGQQVTLSCSPISGHRSVSWYQQTPGQGLQFLFEYFSETQRNKGNFPGRFSGRQFSNSRSEMNVSTLELGDSALYLCASSFGDRAYEQYFGPGTRLTVT.